This T cell receptor beta chain was captured in a study of T cell responses to AZD1222 COVID-19 vaccine. Study-wide points: Repertoire samples came only from after the peak T cell response.

This table comes from immunoSEQ multiplex PCR, and its TCRdb copy is limited to in-frame clones, with some not included. The sample carries about 110,000 clones, around 93% recorded once. A note on this clone: Antigen unknown.

Germline V lookup: CDR1 SQVTM, CDR2 ANQGSEA. This CDR3 spans 13 amino acids. The V segment lost 7 bases and the J segment 4 bases; nucleotides outside the gene matches: 10. The chain uses TRBV29-1 and TRBJ2-7, with TRBD1 matching 7 bases. The clonotype comes from an adult who received the AZD1222 COVID-19 vaccine. Sequenced material: peripheral blood, taken 28 days after the second AZD1222 dose. Here the CDR3 DNA reads TGCAGCGCACAATTTTCAGGGGGATACGAGCAGTACTTC. This encodes CSAQFSGGYEQYF.